The 20 T cell receptor beta chains listed next were all sequenced from one sample in a study of blood T cells in healthy people across ages. With a J-beta primer mix and a sample-barcoded 5' primer, a second PCR ran roughly 7 to 11 cycles. TCRdb reprocessed the 5' RACE reads with MiXCR, giving one entry per CDR3 protein. Among hundreds of thousands of distinct CDR3 sequences, 40% to 45% were seen once, and the ten largest hold around 30%. What was sequenced was blood. These receptors came from a man of 80 years or more in good health.

This clonotype came up once. The CDR3 here is CALGANYGYTF. The CDR3 nucleotides read TGTGCCCTAGGGGCCAACTATGGCTACACCTTC. The V call is TRBV30, the J call TRBJ1-2; a weak D match, TRBD1 (5 bases). The CDR3 is made up of 11 amino acids. Germline CDR1 is GTSNPN and CDR2 is SVGIG (reference sequence). V was shortened by 8 bases and J by 2 bases, with 9 bases between the two germline ends.

V is TRBV6-5 and J is TRBJ2-3; 7 bases align to TRBD1. CDR1 and CDR2 (germline): MNHEY, SVGAGI. The V gene end was trimmed by 5 bases and the J gene end by 2 bases; junction bases not matched to a gene: 4. CDR3 length equals 14 residues. Here the CDR3 DNA reads TGTGCCAGCAGTGGACAGGCCCTCACAGATACGCAGTATTTT. Protein: CASSGQALTDTQYF.

The chain is built from TRBV7-9 and TRBJ2-7; 8 nucleotides align to TRBD1. In germline, CDR1 is SEHNR, CDR2 FQNEAQ (reference sequence). The length of the CDR3 is 15 residues. The V gene end was trimmed by 6 bases and the J gene end by 7 bases; junction bases not matched to a gene: 14. DNA of the CDR3: TGTGCCAGCAGTGCGAATCCAGGGGGCTTTGGTGAGCAGTACTTC. It yields the protein CASSANPGGFGEQYF. Full variable domain (missing parts from reference TRBV7-9 and TRBJ2-7): DTGVSQNPRHKITKRGQNVTFRCDPISEHNRLYWYRQTLGQGPEFLTYFQNEAQLEKSRLLSDRFSAERPKGSFSTLEIQRTEQGDSAMYLCASSANPGGFGEQYFGPGTRLTVT.

The sample holds a few counts of this clonotype. The chain has TRBV20-1 and TRBJ2-3, with a weak D call TRBD2 (6 bases). The V gene's germline CDR1 is DFQATT and CDR2 SNEGSKA (reference sequence). The CDR3 consists of 16 residues. V lost 3 bases and J 5 bases, leaving 21 bases between the germline ends. Written as DNA, the CDR3 is TGCAGTGCTAGGGGTAAAGCGGGCCTGTGGGGAGATACGCAGTATTTT. Encoded protein: CSARGKAGLWGDTQYF.

The CDR3 here is CASSTVGSSYERYF. Written as DNA, the CDR3 is TGTGCCAGCAGTACAGTGGGAAGCTCCTACGAGCGGTACTTC. The V gene is TRBV27, the J gene TRBJ2-4; D is unresolved. V was cut by 5 bases and J by 15 bases, with 23 bases left in between. From germline, CDR1 is MNHEY and CDR2 SMNVEV (reference sequence). This CDR3 contains 14 residues.

This clonotype was found a few times. The chain recombines TRBV4-3 with TRBJ2-6, with 7 bases that match TRBD2. The germline CDR1 and CDR2 sequences are LGHNA and YSLEER. The CDR3 loop spans 15 amino acids. V gave up 5 bases and J gave up 4 bases; unmatched junction bases: 5. The DNA for the CDR3 is TGCGCCAGCAGCAGGGAGGGAGACGGGGCCAACGTCCTGACTTTC. Translating it yields CASSREGDGANVLTF.

The chain employs TRBV29-1 and TRBJ1-3; no clear D gene. The germline V gene has CDR1 SQVTM and CDR2 ANQGSEA. V lost 7 bases and J 4 bases, leaving 8 bases between the germline ends. This CDR3 contains 11 residues. The CDR3 here is CSARAGNTIYF. The CDR3, as DNA: TGCAGCGCCCGTGCGGGAAACACCATATATTTT.

Many counts were recorded for this clonotype. The gene calls are TRBV7-2 and TRBJ2-3; 7 nucleotides align to TRBD2. This CDR3 comprises 17 residues. The germline gives CDR1 SGHTA, CDR2 FQGNSA. The V and J ends lost 5 bases and 4 bases, in that order; junction bases with no gene match: 15. This chain's CDR3 is CASSLQHGGSTADTQYF. The CDR3 DNA reads TGTGCCAGCAGCCTACAGCATGGCGGGAGTACAGCAGATACGCAGTATTTT.

The rearrangement joins TRBV28 to TRBJ1-4; D may be TRBD1 (6 bases). Trimming stripped 8 bases from V and 3 bases from J, with 13 bases between. Germline V gene lookup returns CDR1 MDHEN and CDR2 SYDVKM. CDR3 length equals 14 residues. The CDR3 region is CASFQGFPNEKLFF. The CDR3 DNA reads as TGTGCCAGCTTCCAGGGGTTCCCTAATGAAAAACTGTTTTTT.

This CDR3 reads CASSDLKGTYEQYF. CDR3 DNA sequence: TGTGCCAGCAGTGACCTGAAGGGCACCTACGAGCAGTACTTC. The chain uses TRBV6-2 or TRBV6-3 and TRBJ2-7; D gene uncertain. V was cut by 5 bases and J by 2 bases, with 13 bases left in between. CDR1 is MNHEY, CDR2 SVGEGT, per germline. This CDR3 region has 14 residues.

This clonotype was counted between two and nine times. The gene calls are TRBV7-2 and TRBJ2-1; 11 nucleotides line up with TRBD2. V lost 5 bases to trimming and J lost 9 bases; unmatched junction nucleotides: 12. This CDR3 has 16 residues. From germline, CDR1 is SGHTA and CDR2 FQGNSA. The CDR3 nucleotides are TGTGCCAGCAGCACCATGGTAGCGGGGGGGCAGGGTGAGCAGTTCTTC. It yields the protein CASSTMVAGGQGEQFF.

The table lists this clonotype with a count of one. The chain uses TRBV7-2 and TRBJ2-1, with 11 nucleotides matching TRBD2. This CDR3 comprises 17 residues. Germline CDR1 reads SGHTA; CDR2 reads FQGNSA. The J segment lost 2 bases and the V segment lost 1 base, leaving 4 bases of the junction unmatched. The CDR3 DNA reads as TGTGCCAGCAGCTTAGGGGTAGCGGGGGGGCCCTACAATGAGCAGTTCTTC. Its translation is CASSLGVAGGPYNEQFF. Filled out from reference TRBV7-2 and TRBJ2-1, the complete variable domain reads GAGVSQSPSNKVTEKGKDVELRCDPISGHTALYWYRQSLGQGLEFLIYFQGNSAPDKSGLPSDRFSAERTGGSVSTLTIQRTQQEDSAVYLCASSLGVAGGPYNEQFFGPGTRLTVL.

This clonotype occurred many times. The chain uses TRBV18 and TRBJ2-5; 7 nucleotides agree with TRBD1. Trimming took 8 bases from V and 3 from J; bases not matched to a gene: 6. Per germline, CDR1 KGHSH and CDR2 LQKENI. CDR3 size: 13 residues. CDR3 in DNA: TGTGCCAGCAGCCCAGGGACAGAAGAGACCCAGTACTTC. Amino acid sequence: CASSPGTEETQYF.

The chain recombines TRBV2 with TRBJ1-5; the D is unclear. Germline CDR1 is SNHLY and CDR2 is FYNNEI. The V gene lost 1 base and the J gene lost 7 bases, with 14 bases spanning the gap. The CDR3 has 15 residues. The CDR3 protein is CASSEVGGFDQPQHF. Here the CDR3 DNA reads TGTGCCAGCAGTGAAGTCGGAGGGTTTGACCAGCCCCAGCATTTT. Full variable domain (remainder filled in from reference TRBV2 and TRBJ1-5): EPEVTQTPSHQVTQMGQEVILRCVPISNHLYFYWYRQILGQKVEFLVSFYNNEISEKSEIFDDQFSVERPDGSNFTLKIRSTKLEDSAMYFCASSEVGGFDQPQHFGDGTRLSIL.

This clonotype was observed a few times. CDR3 sequence reads: CASSGQGAAVGHEQYF. The DNA of the CDR3 is TGTGCCAGCAGCGGACAGGGGGCGGCTGTAGGACACGAGCAGTACTTC. The rearrangement uses TRBV6-1 and TRBJ2-7, with 11 bases that match TRBD1. The J segment lost 5 bases and the V segment lost 6 bases, leaving 12 bases of the junction unmatched. The CDR3 sequence is 16 residues long. Germline assignment: CDR1 MNHNS and CDR2 SASEGT.

A few counts support this clonotype. V gene TRBV5-1 combines with J gene TRBJ2-3, with unresolved D. V dropped 4 bases and J dropped 2 bases, with 8 bases sitting between them. CDR1 and CDR2 (germline): SGHRS, YFSETQ. The CDR3 spans 13 residues. This CDR3 is CASSGSDTDTQYF. The CDR3 DNA reads TGCGCCAGCAGCGGATCCGACACAGATACGCAGTATTTT.

This clonotype has only a few counts. The chain combines TRBV4-2 with TRBJ1-2, with a weak D call TRBD1 (6 bases). Germline V gene data show CDR1 as LGHNA and CDR2 as YNFKEQ. This CDR3 is built from 17 residues. Trimming shortened V by 1 base and J by 5 bases, and 20 bases separated the two germline ends. CDR3 amino acids: CASSQVTGGLLEYGYTF. DNA for the CDR3: TGTGCCAGCAGCCAAGTGACAGGAGGCCTACTAGAGTATGGCTACACCTTC.

The J gene is TRBJ1-2, the V gene TRBV28; tentative D call: TRBD1 (5 bases). CDR1 and CDR2 (germline): MDHEN, SYDVKM. V was pared by 8 bases and J by 3 bases, with 10 bases between. This CDR3 contains 12 residues. The CDR3 bases are TGTGCCAGCGGGCAGGGATACTATGGCTACACCTTC. Translating it yields CASGQGYYGYTF.

This chain connects TRBV7-4 to TRBJ2-3; 8 nucleotides agree with TRBD2. Germline CDR1 SGHVT, CDR2 SQSDAQ. V shed 5 bases and J 4 bases; nucleotides not matched to a gene: 8. CDR3 size: 15 residues. CDR3 DNA sequence: TGTGCCAGCAGCCAGGCGGCGCGGGGGGCAGATACGCAGTATTTT. Encoded protein: CASSQAARGADTQYF. The variable domain in full, completed from reference TRBV7-4 and TRBJ2-3, reads GAGVSQSPRYKVAKRGRDVALRCDSISGHVTLYWYRQTLGQGSEVLTYSQSDAQRDKSGRPSGRFSAERPERSVSTLKIQRTEQGDSAVYLCASSQAARGADTQYFGPGTRLTVL.

This clonotype was observed a handful of times. The chain employs TRBV7-2 and TRBJ2-1; either TRBD1 or TRBD2 may fit D (5 bases each). Germline V CDR1 and CDR2: SGHTA, FQGNSA. This CDR3 is built from 12 residues. Trimming cost V 3 bases and J 10 bases, with 10 bases left between them. CDR3 region: CASSLGDEEQFF. The CDR3 DNA follows: TGTGCCAGCAGCTTGGGGGACGAGGAGCAGTTCTTC.